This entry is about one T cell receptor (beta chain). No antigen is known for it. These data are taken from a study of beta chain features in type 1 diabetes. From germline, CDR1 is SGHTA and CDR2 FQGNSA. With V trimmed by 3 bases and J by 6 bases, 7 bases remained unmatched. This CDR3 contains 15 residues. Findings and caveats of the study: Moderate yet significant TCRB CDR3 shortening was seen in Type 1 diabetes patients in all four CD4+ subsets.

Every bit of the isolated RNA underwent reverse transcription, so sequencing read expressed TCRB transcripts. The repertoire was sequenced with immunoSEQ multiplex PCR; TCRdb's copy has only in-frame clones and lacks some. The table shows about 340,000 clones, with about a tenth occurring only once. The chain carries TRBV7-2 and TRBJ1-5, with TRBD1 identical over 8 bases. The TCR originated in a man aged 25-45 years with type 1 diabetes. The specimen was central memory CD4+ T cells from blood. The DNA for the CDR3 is TGTGCCAGCAGCTTCGACAGGGGAGGCGGTCAGCCCCAGCATTTT. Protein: CASSFDRGGGQPQHF.